The 9 T cell receptor beta chains reported below all come from one sample, sequenced in a study of T cell responses to AZD1222 COVID-19 vaccine. Profiling relied on immunoSEQ multiplex PCR, and the TCRdb table lists in-frame clones only, not all of them. The profile shows under 85,000 clones, around nine tenths of them singletons. This specimen was peripheral blood, taken on day 0 of AZD1222 vaccination. All receptors derive from an adult in good health.

The gene calls are TRBV7-9 and TRBJ1-5; D is uncertain. Germline lookup yields CDR1 SEHNR and CDR2 FQNEAQ (reference sequence). The V end was cut by 0 bases, the J end by 1 base, with 13 bases between. The CDR3 extends over 17 amino acids. For the CDR3, the DNA is TGTGCCAGCAGCTTAGCCCGAGGAGCCCAAAGCAATCAGCCCCAGCATTTT. This encodes CASSLARGAQSNQPQHF.

The chain uses TRBV5-4 and TRBJ2-2, with 7 bases aligning to TRBD1. The CDR3 spans 15 residues. V was pared by 0 bases and J by 7 bases, with 6 bases of the junction left unmatched. Germline V lookup: CDR1 SGHNT, CDR2 YYREEE (reference sequence). In DNA, the CDR3 is TGTGCCAGCAGCTTGGCGACAGGGAGAATCGGGGAGCTGTTTTTT. Translating gives CASSLATGRIGELFF.

This sequence joins TRBV28 and TRBJ1-6; a weak D match, TRBD1 (5 bases). From germline, CDR1 is MDHEN and CDR2 SYDVKM. Trimming took 2 bases from V and 10 from J, leaving 12 bases between them. This CDR3 is 14 amino acids long. DNA for the CDR3: TGTGCCAGCAGTTTAGGCAGGGCTGGATCACCCCTCCACTTT. It specifies CASSLGRAGSPLHF.

This sequence joins TRBV12-3 or TRBV12-4 and TRBJ1-5; no firm D call. V gave up 6 bases and J gave up 5 bases, with 11 bases separating them. The CDR3 is 13 amino acids. The CDR3 is CASRAQNDQPQHF. Here the CDR3 DNA reads TGTGCCAGCAGAGCCCAGAATGATCAGCCCCAGCATTTT.

The V and J genes are TRBV3-1 (or the pseudogene TRBV3-2) and TRBJ1-2, with D unresolved. Deletions cut 5 bases from V and 0 bases from J, with 13 bases between. The germline V gene has CDR1 LGHDT and CDR2 YNNKEL (reference sequence). The CDR3 consists of 15 residues. The CDR3 bases are TGTGCCAGCAGCAGCGGGAACGGCCCTAACTATGGCTACACCTTC. This sequence encodes CASSSGNGPNYGYTF.

This chain joins TRBV12-3 or TRBV12-4 and TRBJ2-3; weak D call: TRBD1 (6 bases). The germline V and J ends were trimmed by 6 bases and 9 bases, with 13 bases remaining between them. This CDR3 contains 12 residues. Written as DNA, the CDR3 is TGTGCCAGCAGGACCACAGGGACGACGCAGTATTTT. This gives the protein CASRTTGTTQYF.

The chain combines TRBV2 with TRBJ2-7; TRBD1 aligns across 8 bases. V was clipped by 4 bases and J by 4 bases; unmatched bases: 9. The CDR3 contains 15 residues. Germline V gene data show CDR1 as SNHLY and CDR2 as FYNNEI. The CDR3 DNA reads as TGTGCCAGCAGTGGCCCAATTACAGGGGGGTACGAGCAGTACTTC. It codes for CASSGPITGGYEQYF.

This sequence joins TRBV2 and TRBJ2-3, with D possibly being TRBD1 (5 bases). Germline V gene data show CDR1 as SNHLY and CDR2 as FYNNEI. The V end lost 3 bases, the J end lost 2 bases, and 12 bases lay between the germline ends. The CDR3 consists of 15 residues. In DNA form, the CDR3 reads TGTGCCAGCAGTGAGTCGACAGTACTCACAGATACGCAGTATTTT. It codes for CASSESTVLTDTQYF.

The J gene is TRBJ2-3, the V gene TRBV12-5; 7 bases align to TRBD1. Germline CDR1 reads LGHNT; CDR2 reads FRNRAP. Unmatched junction bases numbered 10, after V lost 0 bases and J lost 7 bases. The CDR3 totals 16 residues. This chain's CDR3 is CASGLVFQQGPNTQYF. The CDR3 bases are TGTGCTAGTGGTTTGGTCTTCCAACAGGGGCCGAATACGCAGTATTTT.